The subject of this entry is one T cell receptor (beta chain). In the authors' workflow: The assay estimated nucleated cells by amplifying reference gene primers. Produced via immunoSEQ multiplex PCR; TCRdb's table is partial and in-frame only. The V and J calls and clone size were taken over from that table, and D and trimming were inferred from the DNA. The data hold roughly 200,000 clones, with roughly nine tenths observed a single time. This sample was taken from a study of blood T cell repertoires in COVID-19. Trimming cost V 9 bases and J 0 bases, with 23 bases left between them. The CDR3 sequence is 18 residues long. CDR1 and CDR2 (germline): LNHDA, SQIVND (reference sequence).

Sequenced sample: PBMCs or T cells enriched from blood (not recorded which). The rearrangement joins TRBV19 to TRBJ1-4; a possible D gene is TRBD1 (5 bases). The receptor's source is a woman in her 30s who had recovered from COVID-19. This CDR3 reads CARNPRGLTDTTNEKLFF. In nucleotides, the CDR3 is TGTGCCAGAAACCCTAGGGGCCTCACGGACACAACTAATGAAAAACTGTTTTTT. Full variable domain (remainder filled in from reference TRBV19 and TRBJ1-4): DGGITQSPKYLFRKEGQNVTLSCEQNLNHDAMYWYRQDPGQGLRLIYYSQIVNDFQKGDIAEGYSVSREKKESFPLTVTSAQKNPTAFYLCARNPRGLTDTTNEKLFFGSGTQLSVL.